This is a list of T cell receptor beta chains from one sample in a study of radiation and T cells in renal cell carcinoma. Generated by immunoSEQ multiplex PCR, the TCRdb table keeps only in-frame clones and is missing some. The repertoire has 100,000 to 150,000 clones, 88% of them found once; the top ten carry about 5.6%. Here the sequenced sample was blood, taken from a patient whose treatment included radiotherapy and nephrectomy. These receptor sequences come from a woman aged 65 to 85 with renal cell carcinoma. Each CDR3 is given with its conserved first and last residue. D genes are given only for firm matches. Clone size is stated in some rows and not others, as once, few, many or a class when expanded.

V	J	D	size	DNA	CDR3
TRBV18	TRBJ2-3	-	-	TGTGCCAGCTCACCCGCGACTGTTCGGACAGATACGCAGTATTTT	CASSPATVRTDTQYF
TRBV5-4	TRBJ2-3	-	-	TGTGCCAGCAGCTCCAGGTGGGCAGATACGCAGTATTTT	CASSSRWADTQYF
TRBV7-3	TRBJ2-3	-	-	TGTGCCAGCGAGGAAGAGGGGATCACAGATACGCAGTATTTT	CASEEEGITDTQYF
TRBV5-4	TRBJ1-2	TRBD1	-	TGTGCCAGCAGCATCGACAGGGGCTCTACCGGGTACACCTTC	CASSIDRGSTGYTF
TRBV7-8	TRBJ2-2	TRBD2	-	TGTGCCAGCAGCTTAGCAACTAGCGGGGGGGCCGGGGAGCTGTTTTTT	CASSLATSGGAGELFF
TRBV7-9	TRBJ1-1	-	-	TGTGCCAGCAGCCCCTTTCAGGACAGAGACATGAACACTGAAGCTTTCTTT	CASSPFQDRDMNTEAFF
TRBV5-6	TRBJ2-7	TRBD1	-	TGTGCCAGCAGAAAGGGACAGATAGGTCTCGAGTACTTC	CASRKGQIGLEYF
TRBV7-2	TRBJ2-7	-	-	TGTGCCAGCAGCTTAACCGGACTAAGCTCCTACGAGCAGTACTTC	CASSLTGLSSYEQYF
TRBV5-1	TRBJ2-5	-	-	TGCGCCAGCAGCTTGGCCCCGGCACCTAGCAGGGAGACCCAGTACTTC	CASSLAPAPSRETQYF
TRBV27	TRBJ1-2	-	-	TGTGCCAGCAGTCAGGCCGGGACTAACTATGGCTACACCTTC	CASSQAGTNYGYTF
TRBV19	TRBJ2-1	TRBD2	-	TGTGCCAGTAGCGGACTAGCGGGGGGCTTTGGCTCCTACAATGAGCAGTTCTTC	CASSGLAGGFGSYNEQFF
TRBV19	TRBJ1-5	TRBD1	-	TGTGCCAGTAGAAGAGAGCAGGGGGGACAGCCCCAGCATTTT	CASRREQGGQPQHF
TRBV9	TRBJ1-1	-	-	TGTGCCAGCAGCGTGGGCAGAATGGGTGAAGCTTTCTTT	CASSVGRMGEAFF
TRBV27	TRBJ1-1	-	once	TGTGCCAGCAGTTCCGTCGTGAACACTGAAGCTTTCTTT	CASSSVVNTEAFF
TRBV11-2	TRBJ2-3	TRBD2	-	TGTGCCAGCAGCTTAGGGGTGCTAGCGGGGCGCACAGATACGCAGTATTTT	CASSLGVLAGRTDTQYF
TRBV20-1	TRBJ2-3	-	-	TGCAGTGCTAGGTCGGAAGTTACGCAGTATTTT	CSARSEVTQYF
TRBV30	TRBJ1-5	TRBD1	-	TGTGCCTGGAGTGCGGGACAGGGTTTTAGCAATCAGCCCCAGCATTTT	CAWSAGQGFSNQPQHF
TRBV5-4	TRBJ2-7	TRBD1	-	TGTGCCAGCAGCCGCGGGGACAGGTCCTACGAGCAGTACTTC	CASSRGDRSYEQYF
TRBV19	TRBJ1-2	-	-	TGTGCCAGTAGTATCCGGCCCACCGCGGGTGGCTACACCTTC	CASSIRPTAGGYTF
TRBV10-3	TRBJ1-1	-	few	TGTGCCATCAATCAGGGTCTGAACACTGAAGCTTTCTTT	CAINQGLNTEAFF
TRBV11-1	TRBJ2-3	TRBD1	-	TGTGCCAGCAGCCCCGGGACAGGGGGGCCAGATACGCAGTATTTT	CASSPGTGGPDTQYF
TRBV7-2	TRBJ2-2	-	few	TGTGCCAGCAGCTCCCTTCCAGGGGGGGTCACCGGGGAGCTGTTTTTT	CASSSLPGGVTGELFF
TRBV5-5	TRBJ1-6	-	-	TGTGCCAGCAGCTTGGGGTCCAGCTCCTATAATTCACCCCTCCACTTT	CASSLGSSSYNSPLHF
TRBV19	TRBJ2-7	TRBD2	-	TGTGCCAGTAGTCATCGTAGTCTAGCGGGGATAGAGCAGTACTTC	CASSHRSLAGIEQYF
TRBV19	TRBJ1-3	-	-	TGTGCCAGTACCAAGGACGCCTCTGGAAACACCATATATTTT	CASTKDASGNTIYF
TRBV5-1	TRBJ2-7	TRBD1	-	TGCGCCAGCAGCAACACCGGGACAGGGATCCACGAGCAGTACTTC	CASSNTGTGIHEQYF
TRBV7-2	TRBJ2-3	-	-	TGTGCCAGCAGCTTAGCGGGGGGGCAGGCAGATACGCAGTATTTT	CASSLAGGQADTQYF
TRBV19	TRBJ2-3	-	few	TGTGCCTCCCGGTTCGTGGGGGGGCGGGTAGATACGCAGTATTTT	CASRFVGGRVDTQYF
TRBV5-4	TRBJ2-1	-	once	TGTGCCAGCAGCACCGGACAGAGCTCCTACAATGAGCAGTTCTTC	CASSTGQSSYNEQFF
TRBV5-1	TRBJ2-3	TRBD2	-	TGCGCCAGCAGTAGCGGGAAAACTGGCACAGATACGCAGTATTTT	CASSSGKTGTDTQYF
TRBV4-3	TRBJ1-1	TRBD1	few	TGCGCCAGCAGCCAGGGGGACAGTGGCACTGAAGCTTTCTTT	CASSQGDSGTEAFF
TRBV6-1	TRBJ1-1	TRBD1	-	TGTGCCAGCAGTGAACAGGGGGTAAAGAACACTGAAGCTTTCTTT	CASSEQGVKNTEAFF
TRBV7-3	TRBJ2-3	-	-	TGTGCCAGCAGCCTGGACGTGACAGATACGCAGTATTTT	CASSLDVTDTQYF
TRBV11-2	TRBJ1-5	TRBD1	-	TGTGCCAGCAGCTTAACAGGGGCGAACAATCAGCCCCAGCATTTT	CASSLTGANNQPQHF
TRBV19	TRBJ2-3	-	-	TGTGCCAGTAGTCCCCGGTACACAGATACGCAGTATTTT	CASSPRYTDTQYF
TRBV5-6	TRBJ1-5	TRBD1	-	TGTGCCAGCAGCTTACAGGGGCAAGGTCAGCCCCAGCATTTT	CASSLQGQGQPQHF
TRBV10-3	TRBJ2-6	-	-	TGTGCCATCAGTGACCGCAGGGCCGGGGCCAACGTCCTGACTTTC	CAISDRRAGANVLTF
TRBV6-1	TRBJ1-4	TRBD1	-	TGTGCCAGCAGTGAAGCCAACAGGGGGCTTTATGAAAAACTGTTTTTT	CASSEANRGLYEKLFF
TRBV5-4	TRBJ2-7	-	once	TGTGCCAGCAGCTTGAGCCAGGTGGGCGTCGAGCAGTACTTC	CASSLSQVGVEQYF
TRBV18	TRBJ1-5	-	-	TGTGCCAGCTCACAATCGACAGGAAGGGTGCAGCCCCAGCATTTT	CASSQSTGRVQPQHF
TRBV29-1	TRBJ2-4	-	-	TGCAGCGTCCGGGACATTCAGTACTTC	CSVRDIQYF
TRBV30	TRBJ1-2	TRBD1	-	TGTGCCTGCTTGGGACAGAGATTCAATGGCTACACCTTC	CACLGQRFNGYTF
TRBV27	TRBJ2-1	TRBD2	-	TGTGCCAGCAGTTTGGCAAGACTAGCGGGGGGCGCCCACAATGAGCAGTTCTTC	CASSLARLAGGAHNEQFF
TRBV19	TRBJ2-7	TRBD1	-	TGTGCCAGTAGTGTACCTGGACAGGGGACCTACGAGCAGTACTTC	CASSVPGQGTYEQYF
TRBV5-8	TRBJ1-5	-	-	TGTGCCAGCAGCTTGTCCGGCGGTGGCGAGCAGCCCCAGCATTTT	CASSLSGGGEQPQHF
TRBV10-3	TRBJ1-2	-	-	TGTGCCATCAGTGAAGTAGCTACTATGGCTGGAACCTTC	CAISEVATMAGTF
TRBV5-1	TRBJ2-7	TRBD2	-	TGCGCCAGCAGCTTGGAACGGACTAGCGGGGGAGTCTACGAGCAGTACTTC	CASSLERTSGGVYEQYF
TRBV15	TRBJ2-3	-	once	TGTGCCACCAGCAGAGTCAGGTTTACAGATACGCAGTATTTT	CATSRVRFTDTQYF
TRBV5-4	TRBJ1-2	-	-	TGTGCCAGCAGCTTGGGTGGGGCACAGAACTATGGCTACACCTTC	CASSLGGAQNYGYTF
TRBV11-2	TRBJ2-3	-	-	TGTGCCAGCAGCTTAGATTGGGGGGATATCACAGATACGCAGTATTTT	CASSLDWGDITDTQYF
TRBV29-1	TRBJ2-6	-	-	TGCAGCGTCCGACAGGACTCTGGGGCCAACGTCCTGACTTTC	CSVRQDSGANVLTF
TRBV19	TRBJ1-1	TRBD1	-	TGTGCCAGTAGTCCGGGGACAGGATACATGAACACTGAAGCTTTCTTT	CASSPGTGYMNTEAFF
TRBV19	TRBJ1-1	TRBD1	-	TGTGCCAGTAGTTCCGGACAGGGGAACACTGAAGCTTTCTTT	CASSSGQGNTEAFF